Included here is one TCR beta chain sequence, with context. The junction departs from germline at one end; a sequencing error may be responsible. A second PCR, run for roughly 6 to 11 cycles, used a sample-barcoded 5' primer plus a J-beta primer mix. TCRdb recomputed calls from the 5' RACE reads with MiXCR, one row per CDR3 protein. The table records approximately 810,000 distinct CDR3 sequences, less than 35% of them present only once. Germline V CDR1 and CDR2: SGHTA, FQGNSA. The CDR3 totals 13 residues. This sample stems from a study of blood T cells in healthy people across ages. The sequence was collected from a woman of 80 years or more in good health. The V and J genes are TRBV7-2 and TRBJ1-2, with TRBD1 matching 8 bases. The specimen was blood. The CDR3 DNA follows: TGTGCCGGCAGCCTCGGACAGGGCTATGGCTACACCTTC. Residues: CAGSLGQGYGYTF. Full variable domain (rest looked up from reference TRBV7-2 and TRBJ1-2): GAGVSQSPSNKVTEKGKDVELRCDPISGHTALYWYRQSLGQGLEFLIYFQGNSAPDKSGLPSDRFSAERTGGSVSTLTIQRTQQEDSAVYLCAGSLGQGYGYTFGSGTRLTVV.